These 25 T cell receptor beta chains came from one sample sequenced in a study of blood T cell repertoires in COVID-19. Produced via immunoSEQ multiplex PCR; TCRdb's table is partial and in-frame only. The repertoire includes 350,000 or so clones, 87% of them detected once, and less than 11% sits in the top ten. The sample was peripheral blood. Source of these receptors: a woman in her 30s with COVID-19, enrolled during active disease.

This rearrangement joins TRBV28 to TRBJ2-3; 10 bases agree with TRBD1. Germline-derived CDR1 and CDR2 are MDHEN and SYDVKM. Losses at the gene ends were 6 bases for V and 1 base for J; bases not matched to a gene: 10. The CDR3 length is 17 residues. For the CDR3, the DNA is TGTGCCAGCAGACCGGGACAGGGGCCGCCGGGCACAGATACGCAGTATTTT. This encodes CASRPGQGPPGTDTQYF.

The chain employs TRBV5-8 and TRBJ2-3; 8 bases are a match to TRBD2. The CDR3 consists of 16 residues. Per germline, CDR1 SGHTS and CDR2 YDEGEE. V shed 4 bases and J 3 bases; nucleotides not matched to a gene: 10. The CDR3 spells CASSPGAGGQTDTQYF. CDR3 coding DNA: TGTGCCAGCAGCCCAGGTGCGGGGGGCCAAACAGATACGCAGTATTTT.

The CDR3 DNA reads TGTGCCACCAGCAGAGATCGGACTCTATACAATGAGCAGTTCTTC. Translation gives CATSRDRTLYNEQFF. The rearrangement links TRBV15 to TRBJ2-1, with D possibly matching TRBD2 (5 bases). V was shortened by 0 bases and J by 4 bases, with 10 bases between the two germline ends. Looked up from germline, CDR1 is LNHNV and CDR2 is YYDKDF (reference sequence). The CDR3 is 15 amino acids. The full variable domain, rest sourced from reference TRBV15 and TRBJ2-1, is DAMVIQNPRYQVTQFGKPVTLSCSQTLNHNVMYWYQQKSSQAPKLLFHYYDKDFNNEADTPDNFQSRRPNTSFCFLDIRSPGLGDTAMYLCATSRDRTLYNEQFFGPGTRLTVL.

The chain couples TRBV29-1 to TRBJ2-1; 7 nucleotides match TRBD2. With 4 bases clipped from V and 6 bases from J, the junction kept 3 bases outside the gene matches. This CDR3 contains 12 residues. Germline V lookup: CDR1 SQVTM, CDR2 ANQGSEA. CDR3 sequence reads: CSVGEGRNEQFF. DNA of the CDR3: TGCAGCGTTGGGGAGGGCCGCAATGAGCAGTTCTTC.

The chain combines TRBV11-1 with TRBJ2-1; D is unresolved. The CDR3 consists of 13 residues. V shed 2 bases and J shed 0 bases, with 2 bases lying between them. Germline loops: CDR1 SGHAT, CDR2 FQDESV (reference sequence). CDR3 sequence: CASSLRSYNEQFF. In nucleotides, the CDR3 is TGTGCCAGCAGCTTACGCTCCTACAATGAGCAGTTCTTC.

This clone showed up just once. In DNA form, the CDR3 reads TGTGCCAGTAGTATAGCCAGGGCCGGGGAGCTGTTTTTT. Translating it yields CASSIARAGELFF. The rearrangement links TRBV19 to TRBJ2-2, with a tentative D call TRBD1 (5 bases). The CDR3 has 13 residues. The germline V gene has CDR1 LNHDA and CDR2 SQIVND (reference sequence). Trimming took 1 base from V and 6 from J, leaving 6 bases between them.

This chain connects TRBV5-6 to TRBJ2-5; 13 bases fit TRBD2. The CDR3 has 15 amino acids. The V gene end was trimmed by 3 bases and the J gene end by 9 bases; junction bases not matched to a gene: 8. Germline V CDR1 and CDR2: SGHDT, YYEEEE. The chain's CDR3 is CASSSRTSGRAAQYF. CDR3 sequence (DNA): TGTGCCAGCAGCTCCCGGACTAGCGGGAGAGCGGCCCAGTACTTC. Filled out from reference TRBV5-6 and TRBJ2-5, the complete variable domain reads DAGVTQSPTHLIKTRGQQVTLRCSPKSGHDTVSWYQQALGQGPQFIFQYYEEEERQRGNFPDRFSGHQFPNYSSELNVNALLLGDSALYLCASSSRTSGRAAQYFGPGTRLLVL.

V gene TRBV5-1 combines with J gene TRBJ2-7, with no clear D. Germline V gives CDR1 SGHRS, CDR2 YFSETQ. The CDR3 covers 14 residues. Trimming left V 0 bases short and J 0 bases short, with 7 bases between. The CDR3 bases are TGCGCCAGCAGCTTGGTAAGCACCTCCTACGAGCAGTACTTC. Protein: CASSLVSTSYEQYF. Using reference TRBV5-1 and TRBJ2-7 for the parts outside the CDR3, the full variable domain is KAGVTQTPRYLIKTRGQQVTLSCSPISGHRSVSWYQQTPGQGLQFLFEYFSETQRNKGNFPGRFSGRQFSNSRSEMNVSTLELGDSALYLCASSLVSTSYEQYFGPGTRLTVT.

This clone was recorded only once. The CDR3 here is CASSYRGPNYEQYF. Written as DNA, the CDR3 is TGTGCCAGCAGTTACAGGGGGCCCAACTACGAGCAGTACTTC. The chain recombines TRBV27 with TRBJ2-7; 9 positions match TRBD1. The V segment lost 4 bases and the J segment 3 bases; nucleotides outside the gene matches: 4. CDR1 is MNHEY, CDR2 SMNVEV, per germline (reference sequence). This CDR3 region has 14 residues.

This chain joins TRBV4-1 and TRBJ2-3, with D uncertain. Germline loops: CDR1 MGHRA, CDR2 YSYEKL. The CDR3 sequence is 14 residues long. V lost 2 bases and J 5 bases, leaving 11 bases between the germline ends. The CDR3 loop reads CASSQSRLKDTQYF. Written as DNA, the CDR3 is TGCGCCAGCAGCCAATCCAGACTCAAAGATACGCAGTATTTT.

V and J are TRBV5-1 and TRBJ1-4; TRBD1 matches at 7 bases. There are 15 residues in the CDR3. CDR1 SGHRS and CDR2 YFSETQ come from the germline V gene. J lost 0 bases, V lost 5 bases, and 4 bases had no gene match. CDR3 loop: CASSYDRATNEKLFF. CDR3 nucleotides: TGCGCCAGCAGTTATGACAGGGCAACTAATGAAAAACTGTTTTTT. Filled out from reference TRBV5-1 and TRBJ1-4, the complete variable domain reads KAGVTQTPRYLIKTRGQQVTLSCSPISGHRSVSWYQQTPGQGLQFLFEYFSETQRNKGNFPGRFSGRQFSNSRSEMNVSTLELGDSALYLCASSYDRATNEKLFFGSGTQLSVL.

J is TRBJ2-3 and V is TRBV4-1; 8 nucleotides agree with TRBD2. Germline CDR1 is MGHRA and CDR2 is YSYEKL. The CDR3 length is 16 residues. V lost 1 base to trimming and J lost 3 bases; unmatched junction nucleotides: 6. CDR3 sequence: CASSQAAASGTDTQYF. The CDR3 DNA reads TGCGCCAGCAGCCAAGCTGCCGCTAGCGGGACAGATACGCAGTATTTT.

The rearrangement links TRBV28 to TRBJ2-4; D uncertain. The V end was cut by 3 bases, the J end by 15 bases, with 12 bases between. CDR3 length: 11 residues. Germline-derived CDR1 and CDR2 are MDHEN and SYDVKM. The CDR3 sequence: CASSFNGARYF. Here the CDR3 DNA reads TGTGCCAGCAGTTTTAACGGAGCGCGGTACTTC.

The J gene is TRBJ2-2, the V gene TRBV3-1 (or the pseudogene TRBV3-2); 8 bases map to TRBD1. The germline V gene has CDR1 LGHDT and CDR2 YNNKEL (reference sequence). CDR3 length: 15 amino acids. Trimming cost V 1 base and J 7 bases; bases outside gene matches: 5. CDR3 bases: TGTGCCAGCAGCCAAGGGACAGGGTCCGTCGGGGAGCTGTTTTTT. Its protein is CASSQGTGSVGELFF.

Worth noting for this clone: Other nucleotide sequences from this sample produce the same CDR3. The chain joins TRBV29-1 to TRBJ2-7; 11 bases fit TRBD2. This CDR3 spans 13 amino acids. Germline trimming cut 4 bases from V and 3 bases from J; bases unmatched to any gene: 2. Germline V gene sequence: CDR1 SQVTM, CDR2 ANQGSEA. In DNA, the CDR3 is TGCAGCGTTGGACTAGCGGGAAGCTACGAGCAGTACTTC. Encoded protein: CSVGLAGSYEQYF.

The genes are TRBV18 and TRBJ2-2; weak D call: TRBD1 (6 bases). This CDR3 has 13 amino acids. V gave up 5 bases and J gave up 7 bases, with 11 bases separating them. The germline gives CDR1 KGHSH, CDR2 LQKENI. The CDR3 loop reads CASSSQGSGELFF. For the CDR3, the DNA is TGTGCCAGCTCATCGCAGGGGAGCGGGGAGCTGTTTTTT.

V is TRBV3-1 (or the pseudogene TRBV3-2) and J is TRBJ1-2; D unclear. The CDR3 has 15 amino acids. Germline CDR1 LGHDT, CDR2 YNNKEL (reference sequence). With 1 base removed from V and 0 bases from J, the gap between germline ends came to 9 bases. The CDR3 sequence: CASSQGTLANYGYTF. The CDR3 DNA is TGTGCCAGCAGCCAAGGAACATTGGCTAACTATGGCTACACCTTC.

This rearrangement joins TRBV28 to TRBJ1-5; 8 bases are shared with TRBD1. Germline V lookup: CDR1 MDHEN, CDR2 SYDVKM. This CDR3 is 16 amino acids long. V was clipped by 7 bases and J by 2 bases; unmatched bases: 10. The CDR3 spells CASINDRGEGNQPQHF. The DNA for the CDR3 is TGTGCCAGCATCAACGACAGGGGAGAGGGCAATCAGCCCCAGCATTTT.

This clone was picked up a small number of times. The chain carries TRBV7-3 and TRBJ1-1, with TRBD1 matching 8 bases. In germline, CDR1 is SGHTA, CDR2 FQGTGA. Trimming removed 5 bases from V and 5 bases from J; junction bases left unmatched: 4. This CDR3 spans 13 amino acids. The CDR3 DNA reads TGTGCCAGCAGCGTTCAGGGGGCGACTGAAGCTTTCTTT. Protein sequence: CASSVQGATEAFF.

The CDR3 DNA reads as TGTGCCAGTAGCCCGGGAGGGCCCATAGATACGCAGTATTTT. Protein product: CASSPGGPIDTQYF. This chain uses TRBV19 with TRBJ2-3, with 8 bases lining up with TRBD2. The J segment lost 5 bases and the V segment lost 6 bases, leaving 7 bases of the junction unmatched. This CDR3 contains 14 residues. Germline CDR1 and CDR2: LNHDA and SQIVND (reference sequence).

The V gene is TRBV27, the J gene TRBJ2-7, with TRBD2 as a possible D gene (6 bases). V was trimmed by 6 bases and J by 0 bases, leaving 12 bases between them. This CDR3 region has 14 residues. Per the germline V gene, CDR1 is MNHEY and CDR2 is SMNVEV (reference sequence). CDR3 sequence: CASRAGLSSYEQYF. CDR3 DNA sequence: TGTGCCAGCAGGGCGGGGCTCAGCTCCTACGAGCAGTACTTC.

J is TRBJ1-2 and V is TRBV18; TRBD1 matches at 8 bases. The germline gives CDR1 KGHSH, CDR2 LQKENI. The CDR3 is made up of 17 amino acids. V lost 6 bases and J lost 3; bases outside the gene matches: 15. As DNA, the CDR3 is TGTGCCAGCTCCTTGACAGGGGATTCATATAAGGACTATGGCTACACCTTC. Protein product: CASSLTGDSYKDYGYTF.

The V gene is TRBV25-1, the J gene TRBJ2-5; D perhaps matches TRBD1 (5 bases). Germline loops: CDR1 MGHDK, CDR2 SYGVNS. V lost 1 base to trimming and J lost 4 bases, with 7 bases between them. This CDR3 spans 13 amino acids. The CDR3 here is CASSEWGLETQYF. The CDR3 coding sequence is TGTGCCAGCAGTGAATGGGGCCTAGAGACCCAGTACTTC. Using reference TRBV25-1 and TRBJ2-5 for the parts outside the CDR3, the full variable domain is EADIYQTPRYLVIGTGKKITLECSQTMGHDKMYWYQQDPGMELHLIHYSYGVNSTEKGDLSSESTVSRIRTEHFPLTLESARPSHTSQYLCASSEWGLETQYFGPGTRLLVL.

J is TRBJ2-1 and V is TRBV5-1, with 11 positions matching TRBD2. This CDR3 contains 17 residues. V shed 2 bases, J shed 2 bases, and the junction held 6 bases outside the gene matches. CDR1 is SGHRS and CDR2 is YFSETQ in the germline V gene. The CDR3 DNA reads TGCGCCAGCAGCTTTAGTACTAGCGGGAGTACCTACAATGAGCAGTTCTTC. Its protein product is CASSFSTSGSTYNEQFF. The full variable domain, rest sourced from reference TRBV5-1 and TRBJ2-1, is KAGVTQTPRYLIKTRGQQVTLSCSPISGHRSVSWYQQTPGQGLQFLFEYFSETQRNKGNFPGRFSGRQFSNSRSEMNVSTLELGDSALYLCASSFSTSGSTYNEQFFGPGTRLTVL.

This chain links TRBV7-6 with TRBJ2-1; TRBD2 aligns across 14 bases. The CDR3 sequence is 20 residues long. V dropped 0 bases and J dropped 2; count of bases not matched to a gene: 9. Germline V lookup: CDR1 SGHVS, CDR2 FNYEAQ. The CDR3 loop is CASSLAQGTSGRFAYNEQFF. The CDR3 DNA sequence: TGTGCCAGCAGCTTAGCGCAGGGGACTAGCGGGAGATTCGCCTACAATGAGCAGTTCTTC.